This T cell receptor beta chain appears in the sequencing data of a study of cytomegalovirus exposure and HLA in healthy donors. The CDR3 extends over 13 amino acids. Trimming stripped 1 base from V and 11 bases from J, with 12 bases between. In germline, CDR1 is MGHRA, CDR2 YSYEKL. This clone was counted between two and nine times. PCR amplification relied on 60 Vbeta primers (plus 13 Jbeta primers). The assay was immunoSEQ multiplex PCR, and TCRdb's table has in-frame clones only and misses some. Seen here are about 200,000 clones, 82% observed once, and the top ten hold over 5%. This TCR was recovered from a woman in her fifties or sixties in good health and CMV-seropositive. The specimen was PBMCs. The genes are TRBV4-1 and TRBJ2-1; possibly TRBD1 for D (5 bases). The CDR3 nucleotides read TGCGCCAGCAGCCAAGGAGTTGGACATAAGCAGTTCTTC. Amino acids: CASSQGVGHKQFF.